The clone carrying this T cell receptor (beta chain) was seen a handful of times. The antigen remains undetermined. The entry originates in a study of beta chain features in type 1 diabetes. General study results and limits: A moderate, significant TCRB CDR3 shortening appeared in type 1 diabetes across four CD4+ subsets.

Germline lookup yields CDR1 SGHAT and CDR2 FQDESV (reference sequence). The CDR3 length is 13 residues. The V end lost 5 bases, the J end lost 2 bases, and 8 bases lay between the germline ends. The whole isolated RNA underwent reverse transcription, so sequencing captured expressed TCRB transcripts. This table comes from immunoSEQ multiplex PCR, and its TCRdb copy is limited to in-frame clones, with some not included. This sample carries approximately 730,000 clones, under 15% of them seen once, and the ten largest clones take less than 0.025%. The genes are TRBV11-1 and TRBJ2-3; D unclear. Specimen: naive CD4+ T cells from blood. This clonotype originated in a man younger than 30 with type 1 diabetes. The DNA of the CDR3 is TGTGCCAGCAGCGCGATCCACACAGATACGCAGTATTTT. It yields the protein CASSAIHTDTQYF.